This T cell receptor beta chain was found in a study of T-cell reconstitution after alpha-beta-depleted transplantation in children. The CDR3 loop spans 17 amino acids. V lost 1 base and J lost 5; bases outside the gene matches: 11. Germline CDR1 reads KGHSH; CDR2 reads LQKENI. Preparation of the TCRbeta library used unique molecular identifiers. MiXCR, run by TCRdb on the PCR reads, gives a single entry per CDR3 protein. Found here are a few hundred thousand distinct CDR3 sequences, about a tenth of them singletons; the top ten hold around 2.4%. The origin of this receptor is a human donor who donated a stem cell graft to a child with acute lymphoblastic leukemia. The sample here was PBMCs from the stem cell graft donor, taken from the stem cell graft. The chain joins TRBV18 to TRBJ2-7, with 10 nucleotides matching TRBD2. The CDR3 region is CASSPLSGRPEGNEQYF. CDR3 bases: TGTGCCAGCTCACCACTTAGCGGGAGGCCGGAAGGGAACGAGCAGTACTTC.